This T cell receptor (beta chain) was profiled in a study of blood T cell repertoires in COVID-19. For the study at large: The United States, Italy and Spain provided the acute and convalescent COVID-19 samples. Sample material is recorded as cDNA or gDNA derived from T cells, B-cell-depleted T cells, or PBMCs.

Under the authors' procedure: Estimates of nucleated cell counts were drawn from the amplification of reference gene primers. TCRdb's table, derived via immunoSEQ multiplex PCR, lists solely in-frame clones and lacks some. V and J calls plus clone size are reproduced from that table; the DNA served to infer D and trimming. Of about 280,000 clones listed, 83% are singletons. Germline CDR1 is SGHVS and CDR2 is FNYEAQ. Trimming cost V 1 base and J 5 bases; bases outside gene matches: 4. The CDR3 extends over 14 amino acids. J is TRBJ1-2 and V is TRBV7-6, with 7 positions matching TRBD1. The sequence came from a woman aged 45-65 years who had recovered from COVID-19. Sequenced material: peripheral blood. The CDR3 spells CASSLVDRDYGYTF. DNA of the CDR3: TGTGCCAGCAGCTTAGTAGACAGGGATTATGGCTACACCTTC.